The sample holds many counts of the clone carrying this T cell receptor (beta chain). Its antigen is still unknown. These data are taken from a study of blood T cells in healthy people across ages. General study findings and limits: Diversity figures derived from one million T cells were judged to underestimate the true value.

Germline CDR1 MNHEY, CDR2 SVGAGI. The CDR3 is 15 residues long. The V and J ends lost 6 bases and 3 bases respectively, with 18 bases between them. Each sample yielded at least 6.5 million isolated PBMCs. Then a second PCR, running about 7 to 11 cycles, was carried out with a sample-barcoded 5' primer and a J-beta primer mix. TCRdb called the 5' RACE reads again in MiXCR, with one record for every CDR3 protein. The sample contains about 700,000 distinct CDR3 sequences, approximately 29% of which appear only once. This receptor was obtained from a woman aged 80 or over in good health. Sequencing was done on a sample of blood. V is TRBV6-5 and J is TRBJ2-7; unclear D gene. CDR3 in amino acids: CASRVTQVTIYEQYF. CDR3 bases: TGTGCCAGCAGAGTGACGCAGGTTACCATCTACGAGCAGTACTTC.